This record concerns one TCR beta chain sequence. This sample is drawn from a study of blood T cell repertoires in COVID-19. Study in general: Sources were T cells, B-cell-depleted T cells, or PBMCs; the material itself was cDNA or gDNA.

As handled by the study authors: Estimation of nucleated cell counts was performed using reference gene primer amplification. Data came from immunoSEQ multiplex PCR; TCRdb stores just in-frame clones and leaves some out. V, J and clone size reflect that table, while D and trimming were determined from the DNA. The table lists roughly 330,000 clones, around 83% of them singletons, with roughly 1.1% in the top ten. V gave up 4 bases and J gave up 8 bases, with 11 bases separating them. The CDR3 length is 13 residues. The sequencing input was peripheral blood. This TCR derives from a woman between 45 and 65 years old with acute or convalescent COVID-19. This chain uses TRBV12-3 or TRBV12-4 with TRBJ1-4, with D perhaps TRBD1 (5 bases). The CDR3 coding sequence is TGTGCCAGCAGTTCGGGGAGGGGCGAAAAACTGTTTTTT. Amino acids: CASSSGRGEKLFF.